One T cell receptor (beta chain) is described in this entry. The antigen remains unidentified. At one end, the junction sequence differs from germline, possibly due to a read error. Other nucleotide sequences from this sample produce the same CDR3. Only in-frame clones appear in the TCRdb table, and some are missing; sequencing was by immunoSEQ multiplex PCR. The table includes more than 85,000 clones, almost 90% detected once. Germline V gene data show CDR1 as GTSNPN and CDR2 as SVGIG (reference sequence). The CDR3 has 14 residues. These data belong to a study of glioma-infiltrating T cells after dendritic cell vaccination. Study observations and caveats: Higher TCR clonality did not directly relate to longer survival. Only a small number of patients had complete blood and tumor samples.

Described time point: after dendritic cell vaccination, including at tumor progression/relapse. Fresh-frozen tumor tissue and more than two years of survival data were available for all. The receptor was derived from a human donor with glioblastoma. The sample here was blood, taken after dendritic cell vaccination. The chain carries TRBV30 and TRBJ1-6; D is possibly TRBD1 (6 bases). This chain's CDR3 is CAWSKGGDNSPLHF. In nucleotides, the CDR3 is TGTGCCTGGAGTAAGGGGGGGGATAATTCCCCCCTCCACTTT.